The clone carrying this TCR beta chain was found a few times. Data came from immunoSEQ multiplex PCR; TCRdb stores just in-frame clones and leaves some out. The sample includes 500,000 to 700,000 clones, 95% seen only once; the top ten take approximately 0.12%. The data originate from a study of shared clonotypes between healthy human individuals. Germline V gives CDR1 MNHEY, CDR2 SMNVEV (reference sequence). Trimming took 5 bases from V and 5 from J, leaving 12 bases between them. This CDR3 has 14 amino acids. Naive CD8 cells comprised CD45RO-negative, CCR7-positively selected cells, excluding terminally differentiated effector memory CD45RA+ cells.

The specimen sequenced was naive CD8+ T cells sorted from blood. The chain employs TRBV27 and TRBJ2-2, with D unresolved. This TCR was recovered from a woman aged 25 to 39 in good health. CDR3 region: CASSTSLGTGELFF. CDR3 bases: TGTGCCAGCAGTACCTCCTTAGGTACCGGGGAGCTGTTTTTT.